Below, 22 T cell receptor beta chains from the same sample are listed, as sequenced in a study of T-cell reconstitution after alpha-beta-depleted transplantation in children. It was with unique molecular identifiers that the TCRbeta library was prepared. Via MiXCR, TCRdb re-called the PCR reads, giving one row per CDR3 protein. The table shows 600,000 to 700,000 distinct CDR3 sequences, with around 17% occurring only once. This specimen was PBMCs from the stem cell graft donor, taken from the stem cell graft. These receptors were obtained from a human donor who donated a stem cell graft to a child with acute myeloid leukemia.

This clonotype was counted at least ten times. This chain uses TRBV7-6 with TRBJ2-5; 8 bases match TRBD2. The CDR3 covers 13 residues. Germline lookup yields CDR1 SGHVS and CDR2 FNYEAQ. Losses at the gene ends were 5 bases for V and 4 bases for J; bases not matched to a gene: 3. DNA for the CDR3: TGTGCCAGCAGCCCGGGGACTAGAGAGACCCAGTACTTC. Protein: CASSPGTRETQYF.

Regarding this clonotype: One end of the junction fails to match germline, which may point to a read error. The rearrangement uses TRBV12-3 or TRBV12-4 and TRBJ2-1; 9 nucleotides match TRBD2. CDR3 length equals 14 residues. The CDR3 nucleotides are TGTGCCAGCAGCGGGACTAGCTCCTTCAATGAGCAGTTCTTC. Translating it yields CASSGTSSFNEQFF.

A few counts support this clonotype. This rearrangement joins TRBV6-1 to TRBJ2-4; 7 positions match TRBD1. Germline CDR1 and CDR2: MNHNS and SASEGT. The CDR3 runs 16 residues. Trimming took 4 bases from V and 2 from J; bases not matched to a gene: 8. The CDR3 is CASSGWTGGTKNIQYF. CDR3 DNA sequence: TGTGCCAGCAGTGGATGGACAGGTGGGACCAAAAACATTCAGTACTTC.

This clonotype was detected a few times. This chain joins TRBV20-1 and TRBJ2-3; either TRBD1 or TRBD2 may fit D (5 bases each). Per germline, CDR1 DFQATT and CDR2 SNEGSKA (reference sequence). Trimming left V 0 bases short and J 7 bases short, with 17 bases between. The CDR3 is 15 residues long. The CDR3 spells CSARDDTGPYNTQYF. Written as DNA, the CDR3 is TGCAGTGCTAGAGATGATACGGGGCCCTATAATACGCAGTATTTT.

This clonotype was observed a handful of times. V gene TRBV7-2 combines with J gene TRBJ2-7; 7 nucleotides match TRBD1. The CDR3 runs to 16 residues. From germline, CDR1 is SGHTA and CDR2 FQGNSA. With V trimmed by 1 base and J by 2 bases, 8 bases remained unmatched. In nucleotides, the CDR3 is TGTGCCAGCAGCTTAGTAGGGGGCGACACACCCTACGAGCAGTACTTC. It yields the protein CASSLVGGDTPYEQYF.

In this sample, this clonotype turned up many times. The J gene is TRBJ1-1, the V gene TRBV20-1, with unresolved D. The CDR3 has 14 amino acids. Trimming removed 0 bases from V and 5 bases from J, with 13 bases in between. Germline CDR1 is DFQATT and CDR2 is SNEGSKA (reference sequence). CDR3 residues: CSARDSARPTEAFF. CDR3 bases: TGCAGTGCTAGAGATTCGGCCAGGCCTACTGAAGCTTTCTTT.

This clonotype was seen only a few times. J is TRBJ1-1 and V is TRBV7-2; 7 nucleotides line up with TRBD1. Trimming took 5 bases from V and 7 from J; bases not matched to a gene: 7. The CDR3 contains 13 residues. Germline V lookup: CDR1 SGHTA, CDR2 FQGNSA. CDR3 protein: CASSLGTDLEAFF. The DNA of the CDR3 is TGTGCCAGCAGCCTTGGGACAGACCTTGAAGCTTTCTTT.

This clonotype has more than one count but fewer than ten. This rearrangement joins TRBV5-6 to TRBJ1-5, with D perhaps matching TRBD1 (5 bases). The germline gives CDR1 SGHDT, CDR2 YYEEEE. Trimming pared 0 bases from V and 2 bases from J, leaving 12 bases between. CDR3 length: 16 amino acids. CDR3 DNA: TGTGCCAGCAGCTTGGCCGGAACGGGGGGCAATCAGCCCCAGCATTTT. Translating it yields CASSLAGTGGNQPQHF.

This rearrangement joins TRBV7-2 to TRBJ1-5; no clear D gene. The V and J ends lost 5 bases and 2 bases respectively, with 7 bases between them. The CDR3 length is 13 residues. Germline CDR1 is SGHTA and CDR2 is FQGNSA. CDR3 region: CASSPNRNQPQHF. The CDR3, as DNA: TGTGCCAGCAGCCCAAACCGCAATCAGCCCCAGCATTTT.

In the case of this clonotype: Possible read error: a much larger clone is one base away. V and J are TRBV20-1 and TRBJ1-4, with D unresolved. Trimming pared 5 bases from V and 4 bases from J, leaving 8 bases between. The CDR3 extends over 12 amino acids. Germline-derived CDR1 and CDR2 are DFQATT and SNEGSKA (reference sequence). The CDR3 here is CSAGRDNEKLFF. The CDR3 DNA follows: TGCAGTGCTGGGAGGGATAATGAAAAACTGTTTTTT.

This clonotype was counted between two and nine times. The chain employs TRBV6-8 and TRBJ1-5; maybe TRBD1 (5 bases). The CDR3 length is 18 residues. Trimming left V 6 bases short and J 1 base short, with 22 bases between. CDR1 is MNHGY, CDR2 SAAAGT, per germline. This CDR3 is CASSPPCKKGLSNQPQHF. DNA for the CDR3: TGTGCCAGCAGCCCCCCATGTAAAAAGGGGTTGAGCAATCAGCCCCAGCATTTT.

This clonotype appeared a few times. The chain carries TRBV20-1 and TRBJ2-1; a possible D gene is TRBD1 (5 bases). The CDR3 is made up of 17 amino acids. Germline CDR1 and CDR2: DFQATT and SNEGSKA (reference sequence). Trimming pared 1 base from V and 0 bases from J, leaving 16 bases between. The CDR3 region is CSARGQGGLPSYNEQFF. As DNA, the CDR3 is TGCAGTGCTAGAGGTCAGGGTGGGCTCCCCTCCTACAATGAGCAGTTCTTC.

This clonotype has more than one count but fewer than ten. The chain joins TRBV7-2 to TRBJ1-1; TRBD1 aligns across 7 bases. The CDR3 covers 15 residues. Germline loops: CDR1 SGHTA, CDR2 FQGNSA. J was trimmed by 7 bases and V by 7 bases; bases with no gene match: 15. Here the CDR3 reads CASMRKGALSIEAFF. CDR3 DNA sequence: TGTGCCAGCATGCGCAAGGGGGCTTTAAGTATTGAAGCTTTCTTT.

The rearrangement links TRBV6-5 to TRBJ2-2, with 10 bases matching TRBD1. The germline V gene encodes CDR1 MNHEY and CDR2 SVGAGI. V gave up 1 base and J gave up 6 bases; unmatched junction bases: 5. This CDR3 has 16 amino acids. DNA of the CDR3: TGTGCCAGCAGTTACTTTGGACAGGGGGGGGCCGGGGAGCTGTTTTTT. It translates to CASSYFGQGGAGELFF.

This clonotype has at least ten counts. The chain uses TRBV5-1 and TRBJ2-3; D ambiguous. Per germline, CDR1 SGHRS and CDR2 YFSETQ. This CDR3 contains 14 residues. The V and J ends lost 0 bases and 0 bases respectively, with 5 bases between them. The CDR3 DNA follows: TGCGCCAGCAGCTTGGGCAGCAGCACAGATACGCAGTATTTT. Translating it yields CASSLGSSTDTQYF.

This clonotype was observed at least ten times. The CDR3 region is CSGLEGFRAFF. The CDR3 region has the DNA TGCAGTGGCCTTGAGGGGTTTCGAGCTTTCTTT. The V and J genes are TRBV20-1 and TRBJ1-1; D is possibly TRBD1 (5 bases). The CDR3 has 11 residues. CDR1 and CDR2 (germline): DFQATT, SNEGSKA (reference sequence). Trimming left V 7 bases short and J 10 bases short, with 16 bases between.

This clonotype was counted ten times or more. This chain connects TRBV20-1 to TRBJ2-3; 8 nucleotides match TRBD2. V lost 6 bases, J lost 5 bases, and 7 bases stayed unmatched. The CDR3 is 13 amino acids. Per the germline V gene, CDR1 is DFQATT and CDR2 is SNEGSKA (reference sequence). CDR3 in DNA: TGCAGTGCAGACGGGGGGGCGGGAGATACGCAGTATTTT. Its translation: CSADGGAGDTQYF.

This clonotype was observed a few times. V is TRBV11-1 and J is TRBJ2-1; 8 bases agree with TRBD2. Germline CDR1 is SGHAT and CDR2 is FQDESV (reference sequence). The CDR3 consists of 19 residues. J was trimmed by 7 bases and V by 5 bases; bases with no gene match: 22. The CDR3 here is CASSINPQIGLAGLNEQFF. The CDR3, as DNA: TGTGCCAGCAGCATCAATCCCCAGATCGGGCTAGCGGGTCTTAATGAGCAGTTCTTC.

This clonotype was counted once. This sequence joins TRBV11-1 and TRBJ2-6; weak D call: TRBD1 (5 bases). The V gene's germline CDR1 is SGHAT and CDR2 FQDESV (reference sequence). The CDR3 contains 21 residues. V shed 2 bases and J shed 0 bases, with 23 bases lying between them. The CDR3 loop reads CASSLYGIMDKDSSGANVLTF. Here the CDR3 DNA reads TGTGCCAGCAGCTTATATGGGATCATGGACAAGGATAGCTCTGGGGCCAACGTCCTGACTTTC.

This clonotype showed up many times. The CDR3 bases are TGTGCCACCGGGGGGAGCGCGAACACTGAAGCTTTCTTT. It codes for CATGGSANTEAFF. The rearrangement uses TRBV15 and TRBJ1-1, with a possible D match to TRBD1 (5 bases). This CDR3 spans 13 amino acids. Germline values: CDR1 LNHNV, CDR2 YYDKDF (reference sequence). The ends were cut back, 8 bases at V and 1 base at J, with 11 bases in the middle.

J is TRBJ2-2 and V is TRBV20-1, with D unresolved. Trimming shortened V by 1 base and J by 7 bases, and 4 bases separated the two germline ends. The germline V gene has CDR1 DFQATT and CDR2 SNEGSKA (reference sequence). The CDR3 is 11 amino acids. The CDR3 DNA reads TGCAGTGCTAGAGCCCTCGGGGAGCTGTTTTTT. Translated: CSARALGELFF.

In this sample, this clonotype turned up many times. The DNA for the CDR3 is TGTGCCATCAGACAGTCCTACGAGCAGTACTTC. As protein: CAIRQSYEQYF. The chain joins TRBV10-3 to TRBJ2-7; unclear D gene. V was pared by 6 bases and J by 1 base, with 4 bases between. Germline CDR1 reads ENHRY; CDR2 reads SYGVKD. This CDR3 spans 11 amino acids.